This T cell receptor beta chain was captured in a study of blood T cell repertoires in COVID-19. Participant ages covered about 18 to 89 years across 24 US areas. Exposed participants encountered a COVID-19 case during the 2 weeks preceding study entry. In the original analysis: How many nucleated cells were present was estimated from reference gene primer amplification. Generated by immunoSEQ multiplex PCR, the TCRdb table keeps only in-frame clones and is missing some. V and J calls and clone size are given by that table; D and trimming were obtained from the DNA. The sample includes 250,000 or so clones, 75% to 95% of them seen just once. The sequence came from a man aged 35 to 55 who had been exposed to COVID-19. Source material: PBMCs or T cells enriched from blood (not recorded which).

This chain's CDR3 is CASSLIQGDEQYF. The CDR3 DNA is TGTGCCAGCAGCTTAATTCAGGGGGACGAGCAGTACTTC. J is TRBJ2-7 and V is TRBV7-3; TRBD1 agrees at 7 bases. Trimming cost V 1 base and J 5 bases; bases outside gene matches: 2. Germline assignment: CDR1 SGHTA and CDR2 FQGTGA. This CDR3 spans 13 amino acids.